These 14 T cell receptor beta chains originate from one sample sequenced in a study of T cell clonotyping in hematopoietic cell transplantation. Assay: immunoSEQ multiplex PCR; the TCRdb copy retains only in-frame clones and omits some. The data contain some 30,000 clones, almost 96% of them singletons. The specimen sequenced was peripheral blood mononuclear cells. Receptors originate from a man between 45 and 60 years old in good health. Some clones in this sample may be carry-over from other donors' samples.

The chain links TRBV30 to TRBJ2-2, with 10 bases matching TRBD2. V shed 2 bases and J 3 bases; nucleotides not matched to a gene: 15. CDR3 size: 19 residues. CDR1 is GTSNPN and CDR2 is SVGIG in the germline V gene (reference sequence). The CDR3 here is CAWSTLRVPSGGYTGELFF. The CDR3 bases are TGTGCCTGGAGTACCCTAAGGGTACCTAGCGGGGGATACACCGGGGAGCTGTTTTTT.

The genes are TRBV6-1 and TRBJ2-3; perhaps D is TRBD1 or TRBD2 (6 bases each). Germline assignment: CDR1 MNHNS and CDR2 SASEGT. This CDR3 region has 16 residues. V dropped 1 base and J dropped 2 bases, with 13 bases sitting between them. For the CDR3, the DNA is TGTGCCAGCAGTGAAGGGTTTGGGGGGCACACAGATACGCAGTATTTT. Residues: CASSEGFGGHTDTQYF.

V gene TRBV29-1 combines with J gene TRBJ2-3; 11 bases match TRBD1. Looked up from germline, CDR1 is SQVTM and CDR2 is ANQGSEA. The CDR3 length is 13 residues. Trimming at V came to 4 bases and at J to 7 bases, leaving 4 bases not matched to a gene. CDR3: CSVGGTGGNTQYF. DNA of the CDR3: TGCAGCGTTGGGGGGACAGGGGGAAATACGCAGTATTTT.

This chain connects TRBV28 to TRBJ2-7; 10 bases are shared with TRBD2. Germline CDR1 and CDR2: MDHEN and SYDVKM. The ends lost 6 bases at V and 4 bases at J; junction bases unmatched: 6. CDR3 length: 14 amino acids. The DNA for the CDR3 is TGTGCCAGCAGGAGCGGGGGGGCTGAGTACGAGCAGTACTTC. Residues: CASRSGGAEYEQYF.

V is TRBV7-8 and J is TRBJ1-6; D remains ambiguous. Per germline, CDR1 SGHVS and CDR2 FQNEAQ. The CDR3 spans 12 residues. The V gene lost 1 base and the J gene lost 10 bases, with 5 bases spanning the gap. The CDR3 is CASSLGESPLHF. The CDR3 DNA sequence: TGTGCCAGCAGCTTAGGGGAGTCACCCCTCCACTTT.

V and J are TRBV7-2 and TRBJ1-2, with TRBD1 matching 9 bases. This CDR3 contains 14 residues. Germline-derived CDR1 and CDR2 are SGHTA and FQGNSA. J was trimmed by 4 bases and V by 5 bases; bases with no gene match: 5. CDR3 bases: TGTGCCAGCAGCCGCCGGGACAGGGCCTATGGCTACACCTTC. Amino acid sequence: CASSRRDRAYGYTF.

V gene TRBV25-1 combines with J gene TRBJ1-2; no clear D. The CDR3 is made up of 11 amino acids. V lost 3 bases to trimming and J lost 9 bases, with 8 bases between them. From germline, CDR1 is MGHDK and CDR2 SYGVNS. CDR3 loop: CASSEVGSYTF. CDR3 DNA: TGTGCCAGCAGTGAGGTCGGGAGCTACACCTTC.

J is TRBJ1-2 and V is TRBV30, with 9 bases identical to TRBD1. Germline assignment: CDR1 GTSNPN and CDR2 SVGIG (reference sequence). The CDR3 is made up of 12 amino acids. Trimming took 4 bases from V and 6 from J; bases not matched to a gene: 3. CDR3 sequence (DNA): TGTGCCTGGAAGGGACAGGGAAATGGCTACACCTTC. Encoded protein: CAWKGQGNGYTF.

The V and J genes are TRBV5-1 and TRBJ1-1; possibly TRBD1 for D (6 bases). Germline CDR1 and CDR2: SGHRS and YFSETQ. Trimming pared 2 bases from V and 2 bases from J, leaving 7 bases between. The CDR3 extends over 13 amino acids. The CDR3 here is CASSFRGNTEAFF. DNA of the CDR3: TGCGCCAGCAGCTTCAGGGGAAACACTGAAGCTTTCTTT.

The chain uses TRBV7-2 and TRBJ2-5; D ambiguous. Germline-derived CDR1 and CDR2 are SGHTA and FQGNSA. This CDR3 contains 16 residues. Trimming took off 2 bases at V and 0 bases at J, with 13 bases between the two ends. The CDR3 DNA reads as TGTGCCAGCAGCTTAATTGTGAATCCCCACCAAGAGACCCAGTACTTC. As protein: CASSLIVNPHQETQYF. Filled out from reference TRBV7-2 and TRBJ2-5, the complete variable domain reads GAGVSQSPSNKVTEKGKDVELRCDPISGHTALYWYRQSLGQGLEFLIYFQGNSAPDKSGLPSDRFSAERTGGSVSTLTIQRTQQEDSAVYLCASSLIVNPHQETQYFGPGTRLLVL.

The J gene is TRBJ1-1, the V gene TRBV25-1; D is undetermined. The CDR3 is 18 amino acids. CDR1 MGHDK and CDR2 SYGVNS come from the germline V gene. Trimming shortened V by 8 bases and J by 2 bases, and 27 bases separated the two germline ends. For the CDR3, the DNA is TGTGCCAGCTCGGCCCCCGCGGACGAGGTAACGGGAAACACTGAAGCTTTCTTT. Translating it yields CASSAPADEVTGNTEAFF.

In nucleotides, the CDR3 is TGTGCCAGTAGTGTTCGTGTGGGTGGCTACACCTTC. It yields the protein CASSVRVGGYTF. V gene TRBV19 combines with J gene TRBJ1-2; D ambiguous. This CDR3 has 12 amino acids. Trimming left V 5 bases short and J 7 bases short, with 11 bases between. Germline CDR1 is LNHDA and CDR2 is SQIVND (reference sequence). Together with reference TRBV19 and TRBJ1-2, the CDR3 gives the full variable domain: DGGITQSPKYLFRKEGQNVTLSCEQNLNHDAMYWYRQDPGQGLRLIYYSQIVNDFQKGDIAEGYSVSREKKESFPLTVTSAQKNPTAFYLCASSVRVGGYTFGSGTRLTVV.

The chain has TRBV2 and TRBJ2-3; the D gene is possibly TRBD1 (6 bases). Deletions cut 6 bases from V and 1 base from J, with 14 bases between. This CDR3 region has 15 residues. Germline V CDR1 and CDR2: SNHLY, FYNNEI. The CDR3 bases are TGTGCCAGCAGCCCACAGGGCTTAGGCACAGATACGCAGTATTTT. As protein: CASSPQGLGTDTQYF.

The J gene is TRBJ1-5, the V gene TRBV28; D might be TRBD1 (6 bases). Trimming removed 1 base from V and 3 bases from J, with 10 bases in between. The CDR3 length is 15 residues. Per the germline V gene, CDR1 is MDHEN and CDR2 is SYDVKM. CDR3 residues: CASSLYRVNNQPQHF. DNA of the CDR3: TGTGCCAGCAGTTTATACAGGGTGAACAATCAGCCCCAGCATTTT.